These 16 T cell receptor beta chains were sequenced from one sample in a study of T cell repertoires in cytomegalovirus infection. These receptors have no known antigen. In TCRdb, the reads were re-called with MiXCR into one record per CDR3 protein. The sample has 700,000 to 950,000 distinct CDR3 sequences; over 25% are singletons. The sequencing used cultured CD8+ T cells from PBMCs, collected from culture after CMV antigen stimulation. The receptor source for this set is a human donor in good health (CMV status not recorded). Some clones in this sample may be carry-over from other donors' samples.

Only a few counts were recorded for this clonotype. The chain joins TRBV27 to TRBJ2-3, with 9 positions matching TRBD2. The CDR3 contains 14 residues. Per the germline V gene, CDR1 is MNHEY and CDR2 is SMNVEV (reference sequence). V lost 7 bases to trimming and J lost 5 bases; unmatched junction nucleotides: 7. CDR3 residues: CASMRGGSRDTQYF. The DNA of the CDR3 is TGTGCCAGCATGCGGGGGGGCTCAAGAGATACGCAGTATTTT.

The chain links TRBV19 to TRBJ1-3; possible D gene TRBD1, 6 bases. The CDR3 is 15 residues long. V shed 5 bases and J shed 2 bases, with 13 bases lying between them. Per germline, CDR1 LNHDA and CDR2 SQIVND (reference sequence). The chain's CDR3 is CASSATGTTGNTIYF. In DNA, the CDR3 is TGTGCCAGTAGTGCTACCGGGACAACTGGAAACACCATATATTTT. Together with reference TRBV19 and TRBJ1-3, the CDR3 gives the full variable domain: DGGITQSPKYLFRKEGQNVTLSCEQNLNHDAMYWYRQDPGQGLRLIYYSQIVNDFQKGDIAEGYSVSREKKESFPLTVTSAQKNPTAFYLCASSATGTTGNTIYFGEGSWLTVV.

This clonotype has just a few counts. The rearrangement joins TRBV12-3 or TRBV12-4 to TRBJ2-7, with TRBD2 as a possible D gene (5 bases). V gave up 6 bases and J gave up 5 bases, with 11 bases separating them. The CDR3 totals 12 residues. Written as DNA, the CDR3 is TGTGCCAGCAGCACCCTCGGGGACGAGCAGTACTTC. Encoded protein: CASSTLGDEQYF.

This chain uses TRBV5-6 with TRBJ1-3, with a possible D match to TRBD1 (5 bases). V lost 4 bases and J lost 0, with 14 bases in between. The CDR3 sequence is 16 residues long. Germline V gene data show CDR1 as SGHDT and CDR2 as YYEEEE. DNA of the CDR3: TGTGCCAGCAGCAAGAGAAGGGGTCGCTCTGGAAACACCATATATTTT. It translates to CASSKRRGRSGNTIYF.

The gene calls are TRBV27 and TRBJ2-1, with 8 bases that match TRBD2. Looked up from germline, CDR1 is MNHEY and CDR2 is SMNVEV (reference sequence). The CDR3 is 15 amino acids. J lost 9 bases, V lost 5 bases, and 12 bases had no gene match. CDR3: CASSPLEPGGGEQFF. For the CDR3, the DNA is TGTGCCAGCAGTCCCCTCGAACCCGGGGGGGGTGAGCAGTTCTTC.

This clonotype was counted a few times. Here the CDR3 reads CASSPPSGGAFNEQFF. CDR3 DNA sequence: TGTGCCAGCAGCCCCCCTAGCGGGGGGGCATTCAATGAGCAGTTCTTC. The chain links TRBV7-9 to TRBJ2-1, with TRBD2 matching over 12 bases. V shed 5 bases and J 6 bases; nucleotides not matched to a gene: 8. Looked up from germline, CDR1 is SEHNR and CDR2 is FQNEAQ (reference sequence). CDR3 length equals 16 residues. The full variable domain, rest sourced from reference TRBV7-9 and TRBJ2-1, is DTGVSQNPRHKITKRGQNVTFRCDPISEHNRLYWYRQTLGQGPEFLTYFQNEAQLEKSRLLSDRFSAERPKGSFSTLEIQRTEQGDSAMYLCASSPPSGGAFNEQFFGPGTRLTVL.

This clonotype has at least ten counts. The V gene is TRBV4-1, the J gene TRBJ2-3; 9 bases are a match to TRBD2. V shed 6 bases and J 5 bases; nucleotides not matched to a gene: 3. From germline, CDR1 is MGHRA and CDR2 YSYEKL. The CDR3 extends over 13 amino acids. The CDR3 DNA reads TGCGCCAGCAGGTTAGCGGGGGAAGATACGCAGTATTTT. Amino acids: CASRLAGEDTQYF.

This clonotype was observed a few times. The V and J genes are TRBV19 and TRBJ1-5; possible D gene TRBD1, 5 bases. The CDR3 is made up of 15 amino acids. Trimming pared 6 bases from V and 0 bases from J, leaving 12 bases between. Germline CDR1 LNHDA, CDR2 SQIVND (reference sequence). In nucleotides, the CDR3 is TGTGCCAGTAGCTCGAGGGGTTATAGCAATCAGCCCCAGCATTTT. Encoded protein: CASSSRGYSNQPQHF.

The sample holds one count of this clonotype. A read error may account for a junction end that differs from germline. The genes are TRBV7-2 and TRBJ1-2; tentative D call: TRBD1 (5 bases). CDR1 and CDR2 from the germline V gene are SGHTA and FQGNSA. The CDR3 has 14 amino acids. The CDR3 sequence is CASSFEQGNYSYTF. The CDR3 DNA follows: TGTGCCAGCAGTTTCGAGCAGGGAAACTATAGCTACACCTTC.

This clonotype has a count of ten or more. The rearrangement joins TRBV7-9 to TRBJ2-7; TRBD1 aligns across 12 bases. This CDR3 region has 15 residues. In germline, CDR1 is SEHNR, CDR2 FQNEAQ (reference sequence). Trimming at V came to 4 bases and at J to 3 bases, leaving 4 bases not matched to a gene. CDR3 sequence reads: CASSSGTGGIYEQYF. The DNA for the CDR3 is TGTGCCAGCAGCTCCGGGACAGGGGGCATCTACGAGCAGTACTTC.

This chain uses TRBV29-1 with TRBJ1-1; weak D call: TRBD1 (5 bases). Germline CDR1 is SQVTM and CDR2 is ANQGSEA. CDR3 size: 13 residues. V gave up 6 bases and J gave up 7 bases, with 18 bases separating them. The CDR3 DNA reads TGCAGCGTGGGGGTAGAGGAGCGGCTTGAAGCTTTCTTT. Residues: CSVGVEERLEAFF.

In the case of this clonotype: The CDR3 ends on some other residue instead of the conserved phenylalanine or tryptophan, so this is likely a read error. The rearrangement joins TRBV7-9 to TRBJ2-7; D is ambiguous. This CDR3 region has 14 residues. The germline V and J ends were trimmed by 3 bases and 2 bases, with 11 bases remaining between them. The germline CDR1 and CDR2 sequences are SEHNR and FQNEAQ (reference sequence). The chain's CDR3 is CASSFPEKPYEQYI. The CDR3 nucleotides read TGTGCCAGCAGCTTTCCGGAAAAACCCTACGAGCAGTACATC.

The chain couples TRBV12-3 or TRBV12-4 to TRBJ2-7; D not certain. The ends were cut back, 6 bases at V and 2 bases at J, with 14 bases in the middle. This CDR3 region has 14 residues. CDR3 DNA: TGTGCCAGCAGCTTCGTGGCAGCGACCTACGAGCAGTACTTC. It translates to CASSFVAATYEQYF.

This clonotype was seen only a few times. This rearrangement joins TRBV5-1 to TRBJ2-3, with 11 bases matching TRBD1. Germline V CDR1 and CDR2: SGHRS, YFSETQ. CDR3 length: 16 residues. J gave up 3 bases and V 2 bases, and 5 bases lay outside the gene matches. The CDR3 DNA reads as TGCGCCAGCAGCTTTACGGACAGGGGGCTAACAGATACGCAGTATTTT. Residues: CASSFTDRGLTDTQYF. The entire variable domain, with the rest obtained from reference TRBV5-1 and TRBJ2-3, is as follows: KAGVTQTPRYLIKTRGQQVTLSCSPISGHRSVSWYQQTPGQGLQFLFEYFSETQRNKGNFPGRFSGRQFSNSRSEMNVSTLELGDSALYLCASSFTDRGLTDTQYFGPGTRLTVL.

V usage is TRBV12-3 or TRBV12-4 and J usage is TRBJ1-5, with TRBD1 as a possible D gene (6 bases). With 8 bases removed from V and 0 bases from J, the gap between germline ends came to 14 bases. The CDR3 has 15 residues. The CDR3 loop reads CASCGRGASNQPQHF. In DNA, the CDR3 is TGTGCCAGCTGCGGGCGGGGGGCTAGCAATCAGCCCCAGCATTTT.

This clonotype has a handful of counts. J is TRBJ2-1 and V is TRBV5-6, with TRBD2 matching 10 bases. The V gene's germline CDR1 is SGHDT and CDR2 YYEEEE. CDR3 length: 16 residues. The J segment lost 10 bases and the V segment lost 3 bases, leaving 13 bases of the junction unmatched. Here the CDR3 reads CASSSLRSGGAGEQFF. CDR3 DNA sequence: TGTGCCAGCAGCTCCTTGAGAAGCGGGGGGGCGGGAGAGCAGTTCTTC. The full variable domain, completed using reference TRBV5-6 and TRBJ2-1, is DAGVTQSPTHLIKTRGQQVTLRCSPKSGHDTVSWYQQALGQGPQFIFQYYEEEERQRGNFPDRFSGHQFPNYSSELNVNALLLGDSALYLCASSSLRSGGAGEQFFGPGTRLTVL.